The present T cell receptor beta chain was sequenced within a study of blood T cell repertoires in COVID-19. Study as a whole: The cDNA or gDNA used as material had been derived from T cells, B-cell-depleted T cells, or PBMCs.

Those enrolled in Seattle joined during active infection and were followed longitudinally afterward. This clone has only a few counts. In the source study's methods: Estimation of nucleated cell counts relied on the amplification of reference gene primers. TCRdb's table, derived via immunoSEQ multiplex PCR, lists solely in-frame clones and lacks some. Clone size and V and J calls were adopted from that table, with D and trimming inferred from the DNA. The sample carries 170,000 or so clones, roughly 83% recorded once. Germline V gene data show CDR1 as SGHDN and CDR2 as FVKESK. The CDR3 extends over 12 amino acids. Trimming left V 5 bases short and J 9 bases short, with 11 bases between.

The chain uses TRBV14 and TRBJ2-4, with D maybe TRBD1 (5 bases). The sample consisted of peripheral blood. This receptor was taken from a woman aged 35 to 49 with COVID-19, enrolled during active disease. The DNA of the CDR3 is TGTGCCAGCAGCGACAGTTGGGGCATTCAGTACTTC. It encodes CASSDSWGIQYF. Based on the CDR3 plus reference TRBV14 and TRBJ2-4, the full variable domain is EAGVTQFPSHSVIEKGQTVTLRCDPISGHDNLYWYRRVMGKEIKFLLHFVKESKQDESGMPNNRFLAERTGGTYSTLKVQPAELEDSGVYFCASSDSWGIQYFGAGTRLSVL.